This TCR beta chain was captured in a study of early T cells in non-severe SARS-CoV-2 infection. Using its own MiXCR run on the 5' RACE reads, TCRdb lists one record per CDR3 protein. This repertoire shows about 55,000 distinct CDR3 sequences, 7% to 10% found once; its top ten account for 3.5% to 4.5%. This clonotype has ten or more counts. Its antigen is as yet unknown. Findings and limits, study-wide: Anti-spike CD8 responses were favored in VDJdb matching, and private and CD4 specificities were missed.

The TCR comes from an adult who was a healthcare worker with PCR-confirmed SARS-CoV-2 infection or an uninfected control (not recorded which). The source material was whole blood.

Written as DNA, the CDR3 is TGTGCCAGCAGGGGACATTCGGGGTCACCCCTCCACTTT. It codes for CASRGHSGSPLHF. The chain is built from TRBV6-1 and TRBJ1-6; D is perhaps TRBD1 (6 bases). The CDR3 has 13 residues. Trimming pared 6 bases from V and 10 bases from J, leaving 13 bases between. Germline V gene lookup returns CDR1 MNHNS and CDR2 SASEGT.